The clone carrying this T cell receptor beta chain has a handful of counts. The antigen remains unidentified. It was RNA transcripts that yielded the amplified TCR beta CDR3 regions. The study used the HTBI primer set for a first-round RT-PCR of the TCR CDR3. TCRdb passed the multiplex PCR reads through MiXCR, listing each CDR3 protein once. This sample carries under 550,000 distinct CDR3 sequences, about 20% of them seen once, and the ten largest clones take over 45%. V was trimmed by 4 bases and J by 2 bases, leaving 15 bases between them. This CDR3 is built from 17 residues. From germline, CDR1 is SNHLY and CDR2 FYNNEI. The record originates from a study of T cells in Graves' hyperthyroidism and ophthalmopathy. Study-level results: Most thyroid clonotypes expanded above 0.001 appeared in blood too.

The specimen sequenced was blood. The V call is TRBV2, the J call TRBJ2-6, with D perhaps being TRBD1 or TRBD2 (5 bases each). The receptor was derived from a man aged 40-49 years with Graves' ophthalmopathy. The CDR3 DNA is TGTGCCAGCAGTGCTAGAGAGGGGTCCCCTGGGGCCAACGTCCTGACTTTC. Protein product: CASSAREGSPGANVLTF.